This TCR beta chain was observed in a study of PD-L1 blockade in urothelial cancer. Study background: Each participant's history included 0 to 3 prior chemotherapy regimens. Samples of blood were analyzed 3 weeks (second dose) and 6 weeks after treatment start.

A spike-in of synthetic TCR analog templates was added to each PCR. Sequenced by immunoSEQ multiplex PCR; TCRdb stores in-frame clones only, minus some. The sample carries fewer than 95,000 clones, 80% to 85% recorded once. Time point defined: pretreatment peripheral blood. Urothelial carcinoma in patients was locally advanced or metastatic. V was pared by 3 bases and J by 7 bases, with 6 bases between. The CDR3 has 11 residues. From germline, CDR1 is KGHSH and CDR2 LQKENI. The chain recombines TRBV18 with TRBJ1-1; tentative D call: TRBD1 (5 bases). The TCR was taken from a man in his sixties with urothelial cancer. Material: PBMCs, obtained around atezolizumab (anti-PD-L1) treatment. The CDR3 loop is CASSPRDEAFF. In DNA form, the CDR3 reads TGTGCCAGCTCACCCAGGGATGAAGCTTTCTTT. Drawing the rest from reference TRBV18 and TRBJ1-1, the complete variable domain is NAGVMQNPRHLVRRRGQEARLRCSPMKGHSHVYWYRQLPEEGLKFMVYLQKENIIDESGMPKERFSAEFPKEGPSILRIQQVVRGDSAAYFCASSPRDEAFFGQGTRLTVV.